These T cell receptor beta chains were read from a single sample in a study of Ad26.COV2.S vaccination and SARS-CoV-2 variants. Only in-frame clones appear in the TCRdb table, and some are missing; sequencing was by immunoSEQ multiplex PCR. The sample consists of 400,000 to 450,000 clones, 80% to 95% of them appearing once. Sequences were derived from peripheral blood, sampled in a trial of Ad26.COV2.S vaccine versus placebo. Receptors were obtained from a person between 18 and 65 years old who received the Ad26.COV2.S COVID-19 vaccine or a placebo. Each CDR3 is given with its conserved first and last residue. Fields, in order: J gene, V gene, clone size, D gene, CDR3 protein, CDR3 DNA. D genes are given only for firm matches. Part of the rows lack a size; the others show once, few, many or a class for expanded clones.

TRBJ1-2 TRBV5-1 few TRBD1 CASSLTGGDGYTF TGCGCCAGCAGCCTTACAGGGGGCGATGGCTACACCTTC
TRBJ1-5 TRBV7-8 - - CASSLVPGRNQPQHF TGTGCCAGCAGCTTAGTCCCAGGTCGCAATCAGCCCCAGCATTTT
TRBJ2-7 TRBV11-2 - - CASSQASSYEQYF TGTGCCAGCAGCCAAGCGAGCTCCTACGAGCAGTACTTC
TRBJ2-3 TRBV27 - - CASSLGLVTDTQYF TGTGCCAGCAGTTTGGGACTTGTCACAGATACGCAGTATTTT
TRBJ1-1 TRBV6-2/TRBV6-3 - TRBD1 CASSYWGRGVNTEAFF TGTGCCAGCAGTTACTGGGGCAGGGGGGTGAACACTGAAGCTTTCTTT
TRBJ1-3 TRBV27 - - CASRTVRDGNTIYF TGTGCCAGCCGTACCGTGAGGGATGGAAACACCATATATTTT
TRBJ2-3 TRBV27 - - CASKGRERWSGDTQYF TGTGCCAGCAAGGGACGGGAGAGGTGGTCAGGAGATACGCAGTATTTT
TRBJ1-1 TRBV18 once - CASSPSWRENTEAFF TGTGCCAGCTCACCGTCGTGGAGGGAGAACACTGAAGCTTTCTTT
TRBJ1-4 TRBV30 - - CAWSVGAGLNEKLFF TGTGCCTGGAGTGTTGGGGCAGGTTTGAATGAAAAACTGTTTTTT
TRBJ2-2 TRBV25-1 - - CASSWDSDTGELFF TGTGCCAGCAGTTGGGACTCCGACACCGGGGAGCTGTTTTTT
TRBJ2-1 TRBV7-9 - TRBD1 CASSPRDRVGDEQFF TGTGCCAGCAGCCCTCGGGACAGGGTAGGCGATGAGCAGTTCTTC
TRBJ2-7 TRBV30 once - CAWSVMGHEQYF TGTGCCTGGAGTGTAATGGGACACGAGCAGTACTTC
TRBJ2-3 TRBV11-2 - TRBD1 CASSPGAGGMDTQYF TGTGCCAGCAGCCCCGGGGCAGGGGGCATGGATACGCAGTATTTT
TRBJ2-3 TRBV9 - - CASSVYSGGGTDTQYF TGTGCCAGCAGCGTATATTCGGGGGGCGGCACAGATACGCAGTATTTT
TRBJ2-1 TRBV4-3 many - CASSQEVGDRAYNEQFF TGCGCCAGCAGCCAAGAGGTGGGCGACAGAGCCTACAATGAGCAGTTCTTC
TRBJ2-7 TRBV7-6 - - CASSLALGSSYEQYF TGTGCCAGCAGCTTAGCGCTGGGCAGCTCCTACGAGCAGTACTTC
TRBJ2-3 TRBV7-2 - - CASSLAVGADTQYF TGTGCCAGCAGCTTAGCGGTAGGGGCAGATACGCAGTATTTT
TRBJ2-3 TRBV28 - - CASNVGGKVLDTQYF TGTGCCAGCAATGTCGGCGGGAAAGTCTTAGATACGCAGTATTTT
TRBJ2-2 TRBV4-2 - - CASSQAGTTNTGELFF TGTGCCAGCAGCCAAGCCGGGACAACGAACACCGGGGAGCTGTTTTTT
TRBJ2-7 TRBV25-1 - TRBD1 CASRKTGVSYEQYF TGTGCCAGCAGGAAGACAGGGGTCTCCTACGAGCAGTACTTC
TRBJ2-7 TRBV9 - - CASSEGVSYSYEQYF TGTGCCAGCAGCGAGGGCGTCTCTTACTCCTACGAGCAGTACTTC
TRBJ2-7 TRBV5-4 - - CASSLAKHGASPDEQYF TGTGCCAGCAGCTTGGCCAAACACGGGGCCAGCCCCGACGAGCAGTACTTC
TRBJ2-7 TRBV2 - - CASSENSGRLYEQYF TGTGCCAGCAGTGAAAATAGCGGAAGACTCTACGAGCAGTACTTC
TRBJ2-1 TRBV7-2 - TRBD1 CASSLAGQGAFNNNEQFF TGTGCCAGCAGCTTAGCGGGACAGGGGGCGTTTAATAACAATGAGCAGTTCTTC
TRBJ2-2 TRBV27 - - CASSFGYRTGELFF TGTGCCAGCAGTTTCGGCTATCGAACCGGGGAGCTGTTTTTT
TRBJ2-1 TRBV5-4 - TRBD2 CASSLPAGGGYNEQFF TGTGCCAGCAGCCTGCCCGCGGGAGGGGGTTACAATGAGCAGTTCTTC
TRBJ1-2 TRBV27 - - CASSPMIPVGGRNGYTF TGTGCCAGCAGTCCTATGATCCCCGTCGGGGGGCGAAATGGCTACACCTTC
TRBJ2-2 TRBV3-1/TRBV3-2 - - CASSLQPHRVVVTGELFF TGTGCCAGCAGCCTGCAGCCACACAGGGTTGTAGTCACCGGGGAGCTGTTTTTT
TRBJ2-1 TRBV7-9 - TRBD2 CASSLVGGRGNEQFF TGTGCCAGCAGCTTAGTTGGCGGGAGAGGCAATGAGCAGTTCTTC
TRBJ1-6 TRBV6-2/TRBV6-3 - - CASSSFSGPSPLHF TGTGCCAGCAGTTCGTTCTCGGGGCCTTCACCCCTCCACTTT
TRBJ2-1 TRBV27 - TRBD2 CASRGLAIDYNEQFF TGTGCCAGCAGGGGACTAGCGATTGATTACAATGAGCAGTTCTTC
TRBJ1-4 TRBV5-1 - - CASSALTRSTNEKLFF TGCGCCAGCAGCGCGTTGACTAGGTCAACTAATGAAAAACTGTTTTTT
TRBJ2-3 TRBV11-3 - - CASSFTGTDTQYF TGTGCCAGCAGCTTTACGGGAACAGATACGCAGTATTTT
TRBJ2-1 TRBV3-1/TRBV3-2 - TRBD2 CASSQETSGLYNEQFF TGTGCCAGCAGCCAAGAGACTAGCGGGTTATACAATGAGCAGTTCTTC
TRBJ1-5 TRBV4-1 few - CASSQDGGLGNQPQHF TGCGCCAGCAGCCAAGATGGAGGGTTAGGCAATCAGCCCCAGCATTTT
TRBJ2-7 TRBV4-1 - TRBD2 CASSQSRGSSYEQYF TGCGCCAGCAGCCAATCGCGCGGGAGCTCCTACGAGCAGTACTTC
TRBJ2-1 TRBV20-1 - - CSASTHNEQFF TGCAGTGCTAGCACACACAATGAGCAGTTCTTC
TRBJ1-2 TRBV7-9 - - CASSSLGGNFNYGYTF TGTGCCAGCAGCTCCCTTGGGGGTAACTTTAACTATGGCTACACCTTC
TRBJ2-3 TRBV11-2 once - CASSLGRRGSTDTQYF TGTGCCAGCAGCTTAGGACGGCGGGGAAGCACAGATACGCAGTATTTT
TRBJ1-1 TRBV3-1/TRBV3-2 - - CASSPGLRNTEAFF TGTGCCAGCAGCCCCGGACTGAGGAACACTGAAGCTTTCTTT
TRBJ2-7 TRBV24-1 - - CATSDSSGEQYF TGTGCCACCAGTGACTCCAGTGGAGAGCAGTACTTC
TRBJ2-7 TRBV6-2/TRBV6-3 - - CASSTRAGTFYEQYF TGTGCCAGCAGTACTAGGGCAGGGACTTTCTACGAGCAGTACTTC
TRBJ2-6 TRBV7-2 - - CASSFAGSGANVLTF TGTGCCAGCAGCTTCGCGGGCTCTGGGGCCAACGTCCTGACTTTC
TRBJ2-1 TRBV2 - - CASSEEMYNEQFF TGTGCCAGCAGTGAAGAGATGTACAATGAGCAGTTCTTC
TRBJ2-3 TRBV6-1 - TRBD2 CASSEMMVGTSGRAQWADTQYF TGTGCCAGCAGTGAAATGATGGTCGGGACTAGCGGGAGGGCCCAGTGGGCAGATACGCAGTATTTT
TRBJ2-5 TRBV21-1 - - CASSHRETQYF TGTGCCAGCAGCCATAGGGAGACCCAGTACTTC
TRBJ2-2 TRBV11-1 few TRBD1 CASSPGTGNTGELFF TGTGCCAGCAGCCCCGGGACAGGGAACACCGGGGAGCTGTTTTTT
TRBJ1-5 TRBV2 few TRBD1 CASCPGGASNQPQHF TGTGCCAGCTGCCCAGGGGGCGCGAGCAATCAGCCCCAGCATTTT
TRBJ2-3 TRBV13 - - CASSLNRKDTQYF TGTGCCAGCAGCTTAAATAGGAAAGATACGCAGTATTTT
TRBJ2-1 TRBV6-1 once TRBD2 CASSGPGLAGGMFYNEQFF TGTGCCAGCAGTGGGCCGGGACTAGCGGGAGGGATGTTCTACAATGAGCAGTTCTTC
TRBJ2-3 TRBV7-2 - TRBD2 CASSSRTSGGFTDTQYF TGTGCCAGCAGCTCCAGGACTAGCGGGGGGTTCACAGATACGCAGTATTTT
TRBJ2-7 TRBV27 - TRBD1 CASRTGGTLYEQYF TGTGCCAGCAGAACAGGGGGCACCCTCTACGAGCAGTACTTC
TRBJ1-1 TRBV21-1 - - CASSKVIEGQNTEAFF TGTGCCAGCAGCAAAGTCATCGAGGGGCAGAACACTGAAGCTTTCTTT
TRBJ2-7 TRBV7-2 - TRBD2 CASSSTSGSYEQYF TGTGCCAGCAGCTCGACTAGCGGGAGTTACGAGCAGTACTTC
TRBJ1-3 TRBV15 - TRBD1 CATSSDRVSGNTIYF TGTGCCACCAGCAGCGACAGGGTCTCTGGAAACACCATATATTTT
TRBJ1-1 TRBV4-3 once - CASSQERGNTEAFF TGCGCCAGCAGCCAAGAGAGGGGAAACACTGAAGCTTTCTTT
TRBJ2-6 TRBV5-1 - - CASSRTASGANVLTF TGCGCCAGCAGCCGGACAGCCTCTGGGGCCAACGTCCTGACTTTC
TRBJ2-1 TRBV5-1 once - CASSSGQSLGSYNEQFF TGCGCCAGCAGCTCCGGGCAGTCCCTCGGTTCCTACAATGAGCAGTTCTTC
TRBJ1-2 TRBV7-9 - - CASSLVEGYYGYTF TGTGCCAGCAGCTTAGTCGAGGGATACTATGGCTACACCTTC
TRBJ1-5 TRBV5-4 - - CASSLSPNQPQHF TGTGCCAGCAGCTTGAGCCCGAATCAGCCCCAGCATTTT